These T cell receptor beta chains were read from a single sample in a study of blood T cell repertoires in COVID-19. Using immunoSEQ multiplex PCR, the repertoire was profiled, and TCRdb retains in-frame clones only, with some absent. This sample yields hundreds of thousands of clones, of which about 90% are seen a single time; just under 6.5% belongs to the top ten. Sequencing was carried out using PBMCs or T cells enriched from blood (not recorded which). The receptor set was obtained from a woman aged 25 to 39 with acute COVID-19. Both conserved end residues are part of each CDR3. D genes are given only for firm matches. Clone size is shown for a subset of rows, as once, few, many or a class of expanded clone.

d_call j_call clone_size v_call cdr3_nt cdr3_aa
TRBD1 TRBJ2-1 - TRBV6-1 TGTGCCAGCAGTGATTTAGGACAGGGGGTATTGTCCTACAATGAGCAGTTCTTC CASSDLGQGVLSYNEQFF
- TRBJ2-1 - TRBV18 TGTGCCAGCTCATCGGAAATACGGGGAGAGCAGTTCTTC CASSSEIRGEQFF
TRBD1 TRBJ2-7 - TRBV19 TGTGCCAGTAGTAAAGACAGGGGCCGATCCTACGAGCAGTACTTC CASSKDRGRSYEQYF
- TRBJ2-1 - TRBV7-2 TGTGCCAGCAGCTTAGAGGGGCTAGGAGCTTATGAGCAGTTCTTC CASSLEGLGAYEQFF
TRBD1 TRBJ2-2 - TRBV27 TGTGCCAGCAGTTGGACAGGGGGCATCGGGGAGCTGTTTTTT CASSWTGGIGELFF
- TRBJ1-2 - TRBV20-1 TGCAGTGCTAGAGCGGGTGGCTACACCTTC CSARAGGYTF
- TRBJ1-2 - TRBV2 TGTGCCAGCAAGGAGGGATACGGCTATGGCTACACCTTC CASKEGYGYGYTF
- TRBJ1-2 - TRBV5-6 TGTGCCAGCAGGACCCACAGGGCACGTTGGGGCTACACCTTC CASRTHRARWGYTF
TRBD2 TRBJ2-7 - TRBV28 TGTGCCAGCAGTTTAAGTTTCCCGAATAGCGGGGAGCAGTACTTC CASSLSFPNSGEQYF
TRBD1 TRBJ1-4 - TRBV27 TGTGCCAGCAGTGCGGCAGGGGGTTTCTATGAAAAACTGTTTTTT CASSAAGGFYEKLFF
TRBD1 TRBJ1-5 few TRBV5-1 TGCGCCAGCAGCTTGGGAGGGACAGGGGGTCAGCCCCAGCATTTT CASSLGGTGGQPQHF
- TRBJ1-1 - TRBV2 TGTGCCAGCAGTGAAGGGTTTTTGCGGATCAACACTGAAGCTTTCTTT CASSEGFLRINTEAFF